These T cell receptor beta chains were read from a single sample in a study of cytomegalovirus exposure and HLA in healthy donors. This table comes from immunoSEQ multiplex PCR, and its TCRdb copy is limited to in-frame clones, with some not included. The table lists around 91,000 clones, roughly 86% of them singletons. Input material: PBMCs. The receptors stem from a man aged 25 to 40 in good health and CMV-seropositive. Each CDR3 is given with its conserved first and last residue.

V	CDR3
TRBV6-1	CASSLSGSSYNEQFF
TRBV10-3	CAIRPTWVANYGYTF
TRBV15	CATSGSGANYEQYF
TRBV28	CASSTAGGAKDTGELFF
TRBV6-5	CASGRTSGSWDTQYF
TRBV2	CASSSIPQVDEQYF
TRBV29-1	CSVEVRGRGPYEQYF
TRBV6-5	CASSTDSYSNQPQHF
TRBV5-6	CASSLATGGPETQYF
TRBV11-3	CASSLGGNYEQYF
TRBV13	CASSWDTQETQYF
TRBV5-8	CASSSTATSLSSYNEQFF
TRBV19	CASSRLAGEDNEQFF
TRBV7-6	CASSSYLDRHTDTQYF